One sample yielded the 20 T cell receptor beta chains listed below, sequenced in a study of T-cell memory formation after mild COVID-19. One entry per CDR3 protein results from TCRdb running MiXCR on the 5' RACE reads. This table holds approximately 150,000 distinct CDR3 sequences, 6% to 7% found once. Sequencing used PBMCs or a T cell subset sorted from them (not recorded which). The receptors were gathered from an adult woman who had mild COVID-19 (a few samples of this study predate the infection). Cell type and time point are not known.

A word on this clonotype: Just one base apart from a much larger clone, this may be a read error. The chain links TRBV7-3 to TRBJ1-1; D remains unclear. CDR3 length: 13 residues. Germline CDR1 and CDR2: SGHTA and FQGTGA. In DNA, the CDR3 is TGTGCCAGCAGCTTAGGGGAAAACACTGAAGATTTCTTT. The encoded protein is CASSLGENTEDFF.

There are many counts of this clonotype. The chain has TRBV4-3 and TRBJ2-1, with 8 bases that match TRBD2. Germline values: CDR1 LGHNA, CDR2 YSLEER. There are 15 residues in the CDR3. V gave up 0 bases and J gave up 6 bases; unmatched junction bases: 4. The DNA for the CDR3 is TGCGCCAGCAGCCAAGATCCGCGGGAGGCCAATGAGCAGTTCTTC. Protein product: CASSQDPREANEQFF.

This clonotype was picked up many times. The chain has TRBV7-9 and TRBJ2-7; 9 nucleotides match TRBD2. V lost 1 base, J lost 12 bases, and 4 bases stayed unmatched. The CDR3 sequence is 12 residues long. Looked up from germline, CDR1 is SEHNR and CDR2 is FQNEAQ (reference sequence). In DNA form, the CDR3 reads TGTGCCAGCAGCTTAGAGACTAGCGGCGCGTACTTC. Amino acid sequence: CASSLETSGAYF.

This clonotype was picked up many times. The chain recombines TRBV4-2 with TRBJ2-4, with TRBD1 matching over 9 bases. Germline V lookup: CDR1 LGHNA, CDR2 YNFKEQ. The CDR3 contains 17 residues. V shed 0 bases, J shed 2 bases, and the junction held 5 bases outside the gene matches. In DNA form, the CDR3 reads TGTGCCAGCAGCCAAGAGAAGACAGGGGGGTCCAAAAACATTCAGTACTTC. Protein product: CASSQEKTGGSKNIQYF.

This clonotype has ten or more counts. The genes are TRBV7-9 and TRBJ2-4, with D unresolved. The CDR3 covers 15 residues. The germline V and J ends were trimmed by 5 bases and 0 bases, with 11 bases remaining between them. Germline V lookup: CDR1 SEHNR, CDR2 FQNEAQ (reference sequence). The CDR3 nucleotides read TGTGCCAGCAGCCCCGACACTCTAGCCAAAAACATTCAGTACTTC. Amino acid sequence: CASSPDTLAKNIQYF.

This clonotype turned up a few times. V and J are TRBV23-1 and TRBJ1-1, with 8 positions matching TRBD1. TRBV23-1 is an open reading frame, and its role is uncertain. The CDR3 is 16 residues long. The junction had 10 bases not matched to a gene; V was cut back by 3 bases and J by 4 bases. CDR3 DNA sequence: TGCGCCAGCAGTCATGGGATATTACAGGGGGTCACTGAAGCTTTCTTT. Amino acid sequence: CASSHGILQGVTEAFF.

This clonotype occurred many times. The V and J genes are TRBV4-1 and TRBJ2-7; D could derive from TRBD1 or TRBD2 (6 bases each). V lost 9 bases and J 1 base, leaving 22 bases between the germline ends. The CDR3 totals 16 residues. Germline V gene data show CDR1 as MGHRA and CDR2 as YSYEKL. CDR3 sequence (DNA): TGCGCCAGACCAACGGAGGGGGTTGAGGGTTCCTACGAGCAGTACTTC. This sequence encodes CARPTEGVEGSYEQYF.

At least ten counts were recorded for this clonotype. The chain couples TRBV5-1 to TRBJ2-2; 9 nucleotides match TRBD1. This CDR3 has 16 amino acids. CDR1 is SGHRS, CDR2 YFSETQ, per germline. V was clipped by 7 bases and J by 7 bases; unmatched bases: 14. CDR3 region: CASRPNGQGMNGELFF. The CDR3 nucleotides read TGCGCCAGCCGTCCTAATGGACAGGGGATGAACGGGGAGCTGTTTTTT.

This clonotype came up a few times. The DNA for the CDR3 is TGTGCCACCAGCCAGTCTGGGGGGGTAGGCGAGCAGTACTTC. This gives the protein CATSQSGGVGEQYF. This chain links TRBV24-1 with TRBJ2-7; 7 positions agree with TRBD2. Germline V gives CDR1 KGHDR, CDR2 SFDVKD. This CDR3 has 14 residues. Trimming took 7 bases from V and 6 from J; bases not matched to a gene: 11.

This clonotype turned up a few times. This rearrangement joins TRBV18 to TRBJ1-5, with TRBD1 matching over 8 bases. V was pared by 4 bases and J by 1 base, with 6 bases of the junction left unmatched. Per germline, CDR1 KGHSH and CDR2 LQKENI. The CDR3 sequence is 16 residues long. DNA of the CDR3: TGTGCCAGCTCACTAGGGACAGGCCAAAGCAATCAGCCCCAGCATTTT. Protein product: CASSLGTGQSNQPQHF.

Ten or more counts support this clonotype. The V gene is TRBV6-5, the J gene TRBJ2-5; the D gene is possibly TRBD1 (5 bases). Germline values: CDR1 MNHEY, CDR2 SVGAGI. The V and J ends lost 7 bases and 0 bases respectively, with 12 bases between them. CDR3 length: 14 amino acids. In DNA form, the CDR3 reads TGTGCCAGCACCAGGGCCCCGTACCAAGAGACCCAGTACTTC. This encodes CASTRAPYQETQYF.

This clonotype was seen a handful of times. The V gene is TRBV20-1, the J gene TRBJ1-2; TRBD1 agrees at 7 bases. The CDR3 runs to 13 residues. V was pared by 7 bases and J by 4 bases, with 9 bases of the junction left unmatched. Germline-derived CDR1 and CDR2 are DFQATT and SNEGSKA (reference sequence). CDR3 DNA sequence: TGCAGTGTTCCGGAAGGACAGGCCTATGGCTACACCTTC. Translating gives CSVPEGQAYGYTF.

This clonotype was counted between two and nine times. The CDR3 DNA reads as TGCGCCAGCAGCCAAGATCCCACAGGGGGGCCAGATACGCAGTATTTT. Amino acid sequence: CASSQDPTGGPDTQYF. The V gene is TRBV4-3, the J gene TRBJ2-3, with TRBD1 identical over 8 bases. The germline gives CDR1 LGHNA, CDR2 YSLEER. This CDR3 has 16 residues. V was pared by 0 bases and J by 4 bases, with 6 bases of the junction left unmatched.

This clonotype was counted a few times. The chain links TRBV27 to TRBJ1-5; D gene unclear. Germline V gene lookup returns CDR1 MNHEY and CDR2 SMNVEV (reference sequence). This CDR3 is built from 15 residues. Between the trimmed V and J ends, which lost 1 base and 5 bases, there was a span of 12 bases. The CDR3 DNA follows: TGTGCCAGCAGTTTATGGGGTTCGGGCGATCAGCCCCAGCATTTT. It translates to CASSLWGSGDQPQHF.

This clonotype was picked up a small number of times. The CDR3 loop is CASSNLAGGPETQYF. The CDR3 nucleotides are TGTGCCAGCAGCAACTTAGCGGGAGGGCCGGAGACCCAGTACTTC. V and J are TRBV21-1 and TRBJ2-5; no check of the table's D call, TRBD2, against the DNA was made. TRBV21-1 is a listed pseudogene. This CDR3 region has 15 residues.

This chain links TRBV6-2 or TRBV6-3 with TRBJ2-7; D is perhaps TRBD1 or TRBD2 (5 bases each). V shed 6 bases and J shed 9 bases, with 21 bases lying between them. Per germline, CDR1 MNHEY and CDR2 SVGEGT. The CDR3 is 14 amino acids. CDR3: CASRLTGTPNRQYF. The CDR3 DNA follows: TGTGCCAGCAGACTTACCGGGACCCCAAATCGGCAGTACTTC.

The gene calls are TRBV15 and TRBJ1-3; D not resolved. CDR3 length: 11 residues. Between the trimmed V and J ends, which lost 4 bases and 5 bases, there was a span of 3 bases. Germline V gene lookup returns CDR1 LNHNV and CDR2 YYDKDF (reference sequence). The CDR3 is CATSNRNTIYF. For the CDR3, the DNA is TGTGCCACCAGCAACAGAAACACCATATATTTT.

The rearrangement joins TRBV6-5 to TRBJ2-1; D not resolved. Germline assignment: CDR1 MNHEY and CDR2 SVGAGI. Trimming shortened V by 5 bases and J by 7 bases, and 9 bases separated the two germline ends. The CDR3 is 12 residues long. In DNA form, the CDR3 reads TGTGCCAGCAGTCGAGGTCCTAATGAGCAGTTCTTC. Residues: CASSRGPNEQFF.

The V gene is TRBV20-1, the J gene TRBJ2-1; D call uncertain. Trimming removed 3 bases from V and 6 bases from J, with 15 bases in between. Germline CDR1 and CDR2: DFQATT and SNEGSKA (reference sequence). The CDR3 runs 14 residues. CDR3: CSARPPRSSNEQFF. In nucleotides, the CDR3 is TGCAGTGCTAGGCCTCCCAGGAGCAGCAATGAGCAGTTCTTC.

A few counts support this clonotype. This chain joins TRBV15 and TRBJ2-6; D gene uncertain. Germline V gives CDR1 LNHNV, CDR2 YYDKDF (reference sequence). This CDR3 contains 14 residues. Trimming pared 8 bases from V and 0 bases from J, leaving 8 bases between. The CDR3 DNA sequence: TGTGCCACCCGGAGCCTCTCTGGGGCCAACGTCCTGACTTTC. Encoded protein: CATRSLSGANVLTF. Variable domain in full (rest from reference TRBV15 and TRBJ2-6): DAMVIQNPRYQVTQFGKPVTLSCSQTLNHNVMYWYQQKSSQAPKLLFHYYDKDFNNEADTPDNFQSRRPNTSFCFLDIRSPGLGDTAMYLCATRSLSGANVLTFGAGSRLTVL.